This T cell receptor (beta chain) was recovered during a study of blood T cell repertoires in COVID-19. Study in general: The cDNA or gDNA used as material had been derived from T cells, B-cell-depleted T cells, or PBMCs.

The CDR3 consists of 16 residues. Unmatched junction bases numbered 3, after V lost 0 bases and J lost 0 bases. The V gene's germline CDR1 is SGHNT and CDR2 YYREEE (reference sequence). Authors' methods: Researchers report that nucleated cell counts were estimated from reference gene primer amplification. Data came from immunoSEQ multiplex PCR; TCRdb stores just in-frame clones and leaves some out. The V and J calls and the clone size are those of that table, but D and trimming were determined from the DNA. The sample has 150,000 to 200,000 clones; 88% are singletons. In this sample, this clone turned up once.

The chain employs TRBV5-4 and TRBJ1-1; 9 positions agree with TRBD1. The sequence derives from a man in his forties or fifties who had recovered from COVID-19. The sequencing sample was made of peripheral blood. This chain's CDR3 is CASSLGGTGLNTEAFF. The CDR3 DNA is TGTGCCAGCAGCTTGGGCGGGACAGGGCTGAACACTGAAGCTTTCTTT. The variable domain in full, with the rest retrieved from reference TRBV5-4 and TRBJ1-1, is ETGVTQSPTHLIKTRGQQVTLRCSSQSGHNTVSWYQQALGQGPQFIFQYYREEENGRGNFPPRFSGLQFPNYSSELNVNALELDDSALYLCASSLGGTGLNTEAFFGQGTRLTVV.